Sequencing of this TCR beta chain was carried out in a study of T-cell reconstitution after alpha-beta-depleted transplantation in children. Study-level results: Several hundred expanded graft clones reportedly supplied alpha-beta T cells about two months after transplant.

Unique molecular identifiers were incorporated during preparation of the TCRbeta library. TCRdb called the PCR reads again in MiXCR, with one record for every CDR3 protein. Of roughly 30,000 distinct CDR3 sequences listed, nearly 6.5% were seen once; the top ten hold 25% to 30%. The CDR3 loop spans 18 amino acids. CDR1 and CDR2 from the germline V gene are SNHLY and FYNNEI. On this clonotype: Its matching antigen is unknown. The junction departs from the called germline gene at one end, perhaps through a read error.

The chain carries TRBV2 and TRBJ2-1, with TRBD2 as a possible D gene (5 bases). The material was peripheral blood, obtained 60 days after TCRalphabeta/CD19-depleted stem cell transplant. The origin of this receptor is a child under two years old who had a stem cell transplant for acute myeloid leukemia, so the T cells may come from the graft donor. The CDR3 nucleotides read TGTGCCTGCAGCACCACGACCTTTTGGCGGGCGACATACAATGAGCAGTTCTTC. The encoded protein is CACSTTTFWRATYNEQFF.